The source of this T cell receptor beta chain is a study of regulatory T cells. Findings and caveats of the study: In CD3G-deficient patients, conventional CD4+ T cells were enriched for hydrophobic CDR3 residues at positions 6 and 7. In patients, unique TRB V-J pairs were restricted and V/J usage skewed, especially in Tregs.

CD4+ T cells were divided by sorting: CD25-high CD127-low Tregs, CD25-low CD127-high conventional cells. Primers: 52 TRBV forward and 13 TRBJ reverse. Clones were sequenced by immunoSEQ multiplex PCR, and TCRdb holds only the in-frame ones, with some missing. This table holds around 15,000 clones, roughly 84% found once. As to this clone: Its antigen remains unidentified.

CDR3 length: 15 amino acids. V was pared by 5 bases and J by 1 base, with 5 bases of the junction left unmatched. CDR1 MNHNS and CDR2 SASEGT come from the germline V gene. The chain joins TRBV6-1 to TRBJ2-3; TRBD1 matches 8 bases. Specimen: conventional CD4+ T cells sorted from blood. The receptor was isolated from a person in their twenties or thirties with CD3G deficiency. The CDR3 DNA reads as TGTGCCAGCAGTAGACAGGGGTCAGGCACAGATACGCAGTATTTT. Protein: CASSRQGSGTDTQYF.